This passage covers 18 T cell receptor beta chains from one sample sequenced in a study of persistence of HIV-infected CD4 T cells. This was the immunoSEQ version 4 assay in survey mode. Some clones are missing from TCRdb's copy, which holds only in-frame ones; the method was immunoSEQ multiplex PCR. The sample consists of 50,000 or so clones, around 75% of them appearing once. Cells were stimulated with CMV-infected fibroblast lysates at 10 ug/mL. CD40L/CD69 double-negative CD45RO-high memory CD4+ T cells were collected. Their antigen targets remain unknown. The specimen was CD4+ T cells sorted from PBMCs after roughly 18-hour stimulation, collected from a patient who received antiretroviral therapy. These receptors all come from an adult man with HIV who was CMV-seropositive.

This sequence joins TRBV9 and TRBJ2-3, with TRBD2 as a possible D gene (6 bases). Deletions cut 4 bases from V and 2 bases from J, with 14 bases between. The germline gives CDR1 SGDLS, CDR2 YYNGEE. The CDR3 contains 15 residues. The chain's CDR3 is CASSSPGLTTDTQYF. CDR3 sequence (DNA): TGTGCCAGCAGCTCCCCGGGACTCACCACAGATACGCAGTATTTT.

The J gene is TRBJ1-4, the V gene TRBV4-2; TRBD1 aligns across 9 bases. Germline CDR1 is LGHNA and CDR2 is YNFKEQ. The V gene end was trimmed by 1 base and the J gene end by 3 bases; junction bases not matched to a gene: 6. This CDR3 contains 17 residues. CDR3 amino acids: CASSQAQGAQANEKLFF. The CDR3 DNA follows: TGTGCCAGCAGCCAAGCACAGGGGGCGCAGGCTAATGAAAAACTGTTTTTT.

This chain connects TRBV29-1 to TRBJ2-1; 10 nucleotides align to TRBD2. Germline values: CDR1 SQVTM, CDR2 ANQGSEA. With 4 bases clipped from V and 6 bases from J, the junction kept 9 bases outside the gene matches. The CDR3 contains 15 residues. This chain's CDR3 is CSVGFASGRANEQFF. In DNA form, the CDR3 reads TGCAGCGTTGGGTTCGCGAGCGGGAGGGCCAATGAGCAGTTCTTC.

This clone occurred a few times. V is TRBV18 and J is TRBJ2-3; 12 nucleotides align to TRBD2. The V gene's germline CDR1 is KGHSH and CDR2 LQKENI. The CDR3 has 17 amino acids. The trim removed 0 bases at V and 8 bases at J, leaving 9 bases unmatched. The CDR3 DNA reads TGTGCCAGCTCACCACCGGGCGCTAGCGGGGGGGCCGGTACGCAGTATTTT. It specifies CASSPPGASGGAGTQYF.

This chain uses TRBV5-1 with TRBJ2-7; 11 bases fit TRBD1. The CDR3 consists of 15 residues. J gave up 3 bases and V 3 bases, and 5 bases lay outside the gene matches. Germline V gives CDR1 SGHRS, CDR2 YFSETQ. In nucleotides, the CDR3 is TGCGCCAGCAGCTCCGGGACAGGGGGAATCTACGAGCAGTACTTC. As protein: CASSSGTGGIYEQYF.

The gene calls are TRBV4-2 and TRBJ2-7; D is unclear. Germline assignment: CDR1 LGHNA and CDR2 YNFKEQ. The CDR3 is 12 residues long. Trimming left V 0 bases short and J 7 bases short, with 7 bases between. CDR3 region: CASSQEMGEQYF. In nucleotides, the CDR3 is TGTGCCAGCAGCCAAGAAATGGGAGAGCAGTACTTC.

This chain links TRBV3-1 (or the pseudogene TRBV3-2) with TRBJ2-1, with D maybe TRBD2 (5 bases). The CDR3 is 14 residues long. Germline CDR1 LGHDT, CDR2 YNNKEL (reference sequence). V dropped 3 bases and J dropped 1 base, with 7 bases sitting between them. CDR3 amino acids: CASSHRGSYNEQFF. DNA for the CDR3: TGTGCCAGCAGCCACCGCGGGTCCTACAATGAGCAGTTCTTC.

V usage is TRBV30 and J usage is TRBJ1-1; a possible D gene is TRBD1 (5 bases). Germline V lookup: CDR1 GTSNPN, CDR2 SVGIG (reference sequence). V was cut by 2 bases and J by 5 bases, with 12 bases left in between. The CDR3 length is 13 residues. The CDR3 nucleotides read TGTGCCTGGAGTCAACAACGGGGGACTGAAGCTTTCTTT. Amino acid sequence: CAWSQQRGTEAFF.

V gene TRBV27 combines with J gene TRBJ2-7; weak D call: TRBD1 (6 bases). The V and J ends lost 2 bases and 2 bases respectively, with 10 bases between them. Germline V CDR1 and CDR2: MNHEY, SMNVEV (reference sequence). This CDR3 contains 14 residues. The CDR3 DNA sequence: TGTGCCAGCAGTTTAGGCAGGGGACCCTACGAGCAGTACTTC. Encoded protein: CASSLGRGPYEQYF.

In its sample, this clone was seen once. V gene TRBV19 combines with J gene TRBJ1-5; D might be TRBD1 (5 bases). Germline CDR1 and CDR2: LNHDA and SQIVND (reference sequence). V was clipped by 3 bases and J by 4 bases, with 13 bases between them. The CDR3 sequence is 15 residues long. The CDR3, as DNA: TGTGCCAGTAGTATGAATGCAGGGCCTAATCAGCCCCAGCATTTT. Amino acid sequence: CASSMNAGPNQPQHF.

The DNA for the CDR3 is TGTGCCAGCAGCTTAACCACTAGCGGGAGTGGCGAGCAGTACTTC. It translates to CASSLTTSGSGEQYF. The genes are TRBV7-2 and TRBJ2-7; TRBD2 agrees at 11 bases. CDR1 is SGHTA and CDR2 is FQGNSA in the germline V gene. The CDR3 runs to 15 residues. V gave up 2 bases and J gave up 6 bases; unmatched junction bases: 6. The full variable domain, in which reference TRBV7-2 and TRBJ2-7 provide the parts outside the CDR3, is GAGVSQSPSNKVTEKGKDVELRCDPISGHTALYWYRQSLGQGLEFLIYFQGNSAPDKSGLPSDRFSAERTGGSVSTLTIQRTQQEDSAVYLCASSLTTSGSGEQYFGPGTRLTVT.

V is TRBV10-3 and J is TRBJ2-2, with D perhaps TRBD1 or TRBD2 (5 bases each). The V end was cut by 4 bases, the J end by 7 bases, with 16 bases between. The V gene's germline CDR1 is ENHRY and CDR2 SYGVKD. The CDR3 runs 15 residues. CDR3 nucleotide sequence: TGTGCCATCAGTGTGCAGGCAGGGACGGGCGGGGAGCTGTTTTTT. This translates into CAISVQAGTGGELFF.

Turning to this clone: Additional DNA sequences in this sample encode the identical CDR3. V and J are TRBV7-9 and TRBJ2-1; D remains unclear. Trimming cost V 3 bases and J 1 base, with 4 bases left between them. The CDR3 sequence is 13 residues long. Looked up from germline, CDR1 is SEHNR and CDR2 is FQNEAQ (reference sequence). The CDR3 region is CASSLGSYNEQFF. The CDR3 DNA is TGTGCCAGCAGCTTGGGATCCTACAATGAGCAGTTCTTC.

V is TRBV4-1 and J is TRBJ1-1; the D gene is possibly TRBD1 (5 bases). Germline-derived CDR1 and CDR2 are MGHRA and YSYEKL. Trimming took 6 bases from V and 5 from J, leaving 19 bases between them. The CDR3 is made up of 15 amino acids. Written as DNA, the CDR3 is TGCGCCAGCAGTCACTTGGGGGGAGTGAGGACTGAAGCTTTCTTT. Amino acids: CASSHLGGVRTEAFF.

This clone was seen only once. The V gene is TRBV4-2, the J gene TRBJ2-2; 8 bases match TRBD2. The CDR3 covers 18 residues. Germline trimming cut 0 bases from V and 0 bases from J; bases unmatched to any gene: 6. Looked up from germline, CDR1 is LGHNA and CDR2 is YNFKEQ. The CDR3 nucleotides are TGTGCCAGCAGCCAAGATCTCAGAGCGGGAGCGAACACCGGGGAGCTGTTTTTT. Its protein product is CASSQDLRAGANTGELFF.

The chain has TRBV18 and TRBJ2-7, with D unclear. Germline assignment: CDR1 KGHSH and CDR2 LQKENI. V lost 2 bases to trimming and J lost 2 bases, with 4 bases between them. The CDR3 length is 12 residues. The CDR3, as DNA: TGTGCCAGCTCACCATCGACCTACGAGCAGTACTTC. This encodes CASSPSTYEQYF.

CDR3 DNA sequence: TGTGCCATCAGTGATATGGGACAGGGAGGAACTGAAGCTTTCTTT. It translates to CAISDMGQGGTEAFF. J is TRBJ1-1 and V is TRBV10-3, with TRBD1 matching 9 bases. Germline CDR1 ENHRY, CDR2 SYGVKD. This CDR3 is built from 15 residues. The junction had 7 bases not matched to a gene; V was cut back by 3 bases and J by 5 bases.

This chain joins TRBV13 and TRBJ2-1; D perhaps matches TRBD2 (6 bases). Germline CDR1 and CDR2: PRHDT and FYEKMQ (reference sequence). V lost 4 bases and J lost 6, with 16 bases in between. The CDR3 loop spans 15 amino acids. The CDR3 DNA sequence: TGTGCCAGCAGCTGGGGAGGTGGGGGAAGCAATGAGCAGTTCTTC. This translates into CASSWGGGGSNEQFF.